This is a list of T cell receptor beta chains from one sample in a study of CD8+CD57+ T cells in acquired aplastic anemia. TCRdb fed the reads into MiXCR, producing one record per CDR3 protein. This table holds around 250,000 distinct CDR3 sequences, approximately 82% found once. Sequencing was done on a sample of sorted CD4+, CD8+, or CD8+CD57+ T cells (not recorded which) from PBMCs. All receptors derive from a human donor with aplastic anemia. Each CDR3 is given with its conserved first and last residue. A D gene is named only where the DNA matches it firmly. Some rows have no size entry. The others give once, few or many, or a class for an expanded clone.

D | size | J | V | DNA | CDR3
- | few | TRBJ1-2 | TRBV10-3 | TGTGCCATCAGCACGACGGAGACTATTAACTATGGCTACACCTTC | CAISTTETINYGYTF
- | - | TRBJ2-3 | TRBV9 | TGTGCCAGCAGCGTAGGGTCAGATACCCATTCGCATTATTTT | CASSVGSDTHSHYF
- | - | TRBJ1-5 | TRBV5-4 | TGCGCCAGCAGCCAAGGTCGGTCGGAGAATCAGCCCCAGCATTTT | CASSQGRSENQPQHF
- | - | TRBJ2-1 | TRBV11-2 | TGTGCCAGCAGTTACGACAGTCAATGGGGGAGCGATGAGCAGTTCTTC | CASSYDSQWGSDEQFF
- | - | TRBJ1-6 | TRBV19 | TGTGCCAGTAGTATAGCAGGCAGCCATAACAATGAGCACCACTTT | CASSIAGSHNNEHHF
- | - | TRBJ1-2 | TRBV9 | TGTGCCAGCAACATGAAACCTAACCGGATCTGGAGGCGCTACACCTTC | CASNMKPNRIWRRYTF
- | - | TRBJ1-5 | TRBV7-8 | TGTGCCAGCAGTGAGTCGTGGGGCAATCAGCCCCAGCATTTT | CASSESWGNQPQHF
- | - | TRBJ1-6 | TRBV2 | TGTGCCAGCAGCTCCGGGACAAACCATAATTATCCCCTCCACTTT | CASSSGTNHNYPLHF
- | - | TRBJ2-1 | TRBV7-2 | TGTGCCAGCAGCTTGAAAAGGGGCGCGGGGAATGATGAGCAGTTCTTC | CASSLKRGAGNDEQFF
TRBD1 | - | TRBJ1-2 | TRBV20-1 | TGCAGTGCCAGGACAGGAAACTATGGCTACACCTTC | CSARTGNYGYTF
- | once | TRBJ2-7 | TRBV9 | TGTGCCAGCAGCGTGGGGGGACAGAGCACCGAGACGCACTTC | CASSVGGQSTETHF
- | - | TRBJ1-4 | TRBV7-2 | TGTGCCAGCAGCTTCCAGTGCGACGCCACTAATACGCAACTGTTTTTT | CASSFQCDATNTQLFF
TRBD2 | - | TRBJ2-6 | TRBV7-2 | TGTGCCAGCACCTTAGGGAGGGGCCCCTCTGGGCCCAACGTCCTGACTTTC | CASTLGRGPSGPNVLTF
- | - | TRBJ2-3 | TRBV7-8 | TGTGCCAGCAGCGCCATCGGGGGCGGGGGAGATACGCAGTATTTT | CASSAIGGGGDTQYF
- | - | TRBJ2-7 | TRBV5-4 | TGTGCCAGCAGCTTTACTAGTGGGGAATTATACGAGCAGTACTTC | CASSFTSGELYEQYF
- | - | TRBJ1-4 | TRBV7-8 | TGTGCCAGCAGCTTAGCCAGGGCACTAGATACGCAGTTTTTT | CASSLARALDTQFF
- | - | TRBJ1-6 | TRBV7-8 | TGTGCCAGCAGCTTAGCGTGGGGACCGTATAATTCGCACCTCCACTTT | CASSLAWGPYNSHLHF
TRBD2 | - | TRBJ2-3 | TRBV2 | TGTGCCAGCAGGGACGCGGGAGGTCCCGATACGCAGTATTTT | CASRDAGGPDTQYF
TRBD2 | - | TRBJ2-1 | TRBV10-3 | TGTGCCATCAGTGATAGCGGGGGGGCCTTAGATGAGCAGTTCTTC | CAISDSGGALDEQFF
- | - | TRBJ2-3 | TRBV5-4 | TGTGCCAGCAGGGCAGCCAGGGGTCCCGATACGCAGTATTTT | CASRAARGPDTQYF
- | - | TRBJ2-1 | TRBV7-2 | TGTGCCAGCAGCTCCGGGGGTGCTGGTGGGCAGTTCTTC | CASSSGGAGGQFF
- | few | TRBJ2-1 | TRBV15 | TGTGCCACCAGCAGAGATGGGTCTGGTTCCCCCTACAATGAGCAGTTCTTC | CATSRDGSGSPYNEQFF
- | few | TRBJ1-2 | TRBV7-9 | TGTGCCAGCAGCCCCGCCACGGTGGCAGGGACCACTGAATTC | CASSPATVAGTTEF